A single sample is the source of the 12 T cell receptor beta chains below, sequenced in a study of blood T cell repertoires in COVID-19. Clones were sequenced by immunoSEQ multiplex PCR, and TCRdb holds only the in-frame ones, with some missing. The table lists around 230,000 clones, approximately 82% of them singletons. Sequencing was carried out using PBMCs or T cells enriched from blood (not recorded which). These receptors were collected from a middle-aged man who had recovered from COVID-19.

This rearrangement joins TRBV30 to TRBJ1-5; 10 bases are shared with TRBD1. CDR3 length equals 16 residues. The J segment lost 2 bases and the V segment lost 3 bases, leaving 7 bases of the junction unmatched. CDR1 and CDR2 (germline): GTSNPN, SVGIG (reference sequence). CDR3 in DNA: TGTGCCTGGAGCCGTCCCGGGACAGGGGGCAATCAGCCCCAGCATTTT. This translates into CAWSRPGTGGNQPQHF.

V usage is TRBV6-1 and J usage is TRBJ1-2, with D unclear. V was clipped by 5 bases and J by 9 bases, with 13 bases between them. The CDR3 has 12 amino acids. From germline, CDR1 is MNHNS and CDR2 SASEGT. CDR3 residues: CASSYGVWSYTF. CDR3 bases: TGTGCCAGCAGTTATGGAGTGTGGAGCTACACCTTC.

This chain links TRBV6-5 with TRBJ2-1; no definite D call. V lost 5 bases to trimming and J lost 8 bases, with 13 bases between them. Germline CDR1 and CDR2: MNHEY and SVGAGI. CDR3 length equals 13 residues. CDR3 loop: CASSPPGEDEQFF. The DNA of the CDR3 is TGTGCCAGCAGTCCCCCCGGTGAGGATGAGCAGTTCTTC.

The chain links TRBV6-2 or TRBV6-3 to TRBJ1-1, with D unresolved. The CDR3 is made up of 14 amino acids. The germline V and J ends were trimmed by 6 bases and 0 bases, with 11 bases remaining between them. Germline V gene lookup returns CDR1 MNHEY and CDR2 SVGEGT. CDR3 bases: TGTGCCAGCAGCACACCGGGGATGAACACTGAAGCTTTCTTT. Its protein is CASSTPGMNTEAFF.

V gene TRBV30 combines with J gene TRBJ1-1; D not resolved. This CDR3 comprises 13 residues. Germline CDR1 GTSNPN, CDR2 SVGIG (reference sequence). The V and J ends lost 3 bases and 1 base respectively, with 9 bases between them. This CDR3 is CAWSPHWNTEAFF. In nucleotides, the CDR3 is TGTGCCTGGAGCCCTCACTGGAACACTGAAGCTTTCTTT.

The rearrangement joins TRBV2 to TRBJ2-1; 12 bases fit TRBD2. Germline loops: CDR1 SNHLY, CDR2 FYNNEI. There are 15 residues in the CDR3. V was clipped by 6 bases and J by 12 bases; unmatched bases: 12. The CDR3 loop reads CASSVGLAGLGWQFF. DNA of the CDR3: TGTGCCAGCAGCGTCGGACTAGCGGGGTTAGGATGGCAGTTCTTC.

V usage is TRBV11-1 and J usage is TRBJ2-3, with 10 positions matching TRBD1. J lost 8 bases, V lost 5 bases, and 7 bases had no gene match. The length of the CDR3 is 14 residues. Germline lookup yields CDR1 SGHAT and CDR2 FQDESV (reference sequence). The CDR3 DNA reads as TGTGCCAGCAGCGCCGACAGGGGGCCTGTTACGCAGTATTTT. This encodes CASSADRGPVTQYF. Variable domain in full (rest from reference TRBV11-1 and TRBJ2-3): EAEVAQSPRYKITEKSQAVAFWCDPISGHATLYWYRQILGQGPELLVQFQDESVVDDSQLPKDRFSAERLKGVDSTLKIQPAELGDSAMYLCASSADRGPVTQYFGPGTRLTVL.

CDR3: CASSLETLYNEQFF. DNA for the CDR3: TGTGCCAGCAGCTTAGAGACTCTTTACAATGAGCAGTTCTTC. V usage is TRBV7-9 and J usage is TRBJ2-1; no reliable D call. The CDR3 contains 14 residues. Germline V gene sequence: CDR1 SEHNR, CDR2 FQNEAQ (reference sequence). V was clipped by 1 base and J by 4 bases, with 8 bases between them.

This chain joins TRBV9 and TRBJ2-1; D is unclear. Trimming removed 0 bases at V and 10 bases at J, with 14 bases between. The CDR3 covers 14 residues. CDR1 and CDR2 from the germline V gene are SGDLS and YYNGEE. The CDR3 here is CASSVVDSPGEQFF. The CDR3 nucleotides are TGTGCCAGCAGCGTAGTGGATAGCCCCGGGGAGCAGTTCTTC.

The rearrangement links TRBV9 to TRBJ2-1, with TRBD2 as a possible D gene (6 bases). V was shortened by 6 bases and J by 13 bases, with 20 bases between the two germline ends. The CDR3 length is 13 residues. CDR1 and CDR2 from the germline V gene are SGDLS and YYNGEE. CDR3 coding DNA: TGTGCCAGCACCCCGGATAGCGGCCTGCCTCAGTTCTTC. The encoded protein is CASTPDSGLPQFF. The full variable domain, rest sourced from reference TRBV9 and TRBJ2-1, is DSGVTQTPKHLITATGQRVTLRCSPRSGDLSVYWYQQSLDQGLQFLIQYYNGEERAKGNILERFSAQQFPDLHSELNLSSLELGDSALYFCASTPDSGLPQFFGPGTRLTVL.

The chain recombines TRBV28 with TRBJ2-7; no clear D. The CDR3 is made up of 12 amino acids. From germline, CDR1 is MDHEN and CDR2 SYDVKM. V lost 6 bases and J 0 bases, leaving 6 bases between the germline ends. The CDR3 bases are TGTGCCAGCAGCGACTTCTCCTACGAGCAGTACTTC. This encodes CASSDFSYEQYF.

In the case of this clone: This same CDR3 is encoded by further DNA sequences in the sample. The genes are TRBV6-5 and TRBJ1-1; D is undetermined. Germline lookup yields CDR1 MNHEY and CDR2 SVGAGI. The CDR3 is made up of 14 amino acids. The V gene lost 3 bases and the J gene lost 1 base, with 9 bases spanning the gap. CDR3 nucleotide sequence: TGTGCCAGCAGTTATTTAACGGGGAACACTGAAGCTTTCTTT. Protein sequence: CASSYLTGNTEAFF.